The clone carrying this TCR beta chain is a singleton in its sample. The antigen is unknown. This sample is part of a study of Ad26.COV2.S vaccination and SARS-CoV-2 variants. About the research overall: Once or twice, 56 days apart, Ad26.COV2.S was delivered intramuscularly. Study results and limitations: Recipients given vaccine exceeded placebo recipients in spike-specific TCR breadth.

TCRdb's table, derived via immunoSEQ multiplex PCR, lists solely in-frame clones and lacks some. The sample yields about 350,000 clones, 88% seen once. The V gene's germline CDR1 is SEHNR and CDR2 FQNEAQ (reference sequence). V lost 4 bases to trimming and J lost 7 bases, with 13 bases between them. The CDR3 is 13 residues long. Noted treatment: 19 received Ad26.COV2.S at low or high dose, single or two shots; about 5 received placebo; per-sample allocation not given. All samples were drawn on day 63, counting from the first vaccine or placebo injection. V gene TRBV7-9 combines with J gene TRBJ1-1; no clear D. The origin of this receptor is a person between 18 and 60 years old who received the Ad26.COV2.S COVID-19 vaccine or a placebo. The sample in question was peripheral blood, obtained in a trial of Ad26.COV2.S vaccine versus placebo. CDR3 DNA sequence: TGTGCCAGCAGCTATTCAGGAGCCGGTGAAGCTTTCTTT. It translates to CASSYSGAGEAFF. Full variable domain (rest looked up from reference TRBV7-9 and TRBJ1-1): DTGVSQNPRHKITKRGQNVTFRCDPISEHNRLYWYRQTLGQGPEFLTYFQNEAQLEKSRLLSDRFSAERPKGSFSTLEIQRTEQGDSAMYLCASSYSGAGEAFFGQGTRLTVV.